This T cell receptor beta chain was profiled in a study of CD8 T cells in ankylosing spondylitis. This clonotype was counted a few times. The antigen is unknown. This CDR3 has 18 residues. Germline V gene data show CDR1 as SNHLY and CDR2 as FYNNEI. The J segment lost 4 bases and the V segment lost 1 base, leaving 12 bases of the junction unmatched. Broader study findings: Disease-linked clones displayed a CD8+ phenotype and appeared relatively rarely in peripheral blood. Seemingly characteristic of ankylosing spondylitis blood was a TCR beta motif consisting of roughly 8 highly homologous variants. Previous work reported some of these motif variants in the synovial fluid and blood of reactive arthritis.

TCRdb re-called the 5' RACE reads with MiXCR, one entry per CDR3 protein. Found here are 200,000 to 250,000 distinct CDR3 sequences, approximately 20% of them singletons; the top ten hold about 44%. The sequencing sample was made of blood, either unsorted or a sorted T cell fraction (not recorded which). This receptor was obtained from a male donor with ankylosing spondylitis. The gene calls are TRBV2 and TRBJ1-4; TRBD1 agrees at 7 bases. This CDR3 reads CASSEELGQPIFNEKLFF. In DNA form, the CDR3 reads TGTGCCAGCAGTGAAGAGTTGGGACAGCCTATATTTAATGAAAAACTGTTTTTT.